The clone carrying this T cell receptor beta chain was detected many times. J was trimmed by 0 bases and V by 2 bases; bases with no gene match: 4. This CDR3 region has 16 residues. The data are from a study of T-cell reconstitution after alpha-beta-depleted transplantation in children. The authors prepared the TCRbeta library with unique molecular identifiers. TCRdb recomputed calls from the PCR reads with MiXCR, one row per CDR3 protein. Of hundreds of thousands of distinct CDR3 sequences in the sample, 32% were seen once. The chain recombines TRBV12-3 or TRBV12-4 with TRBJ2-3, with 8 bases that match TRBD2. The TCR originated in a human donor who donated a stem cell graft to a child with aplastic anemia. The starting material was PBMCs from the stem cell graft donor, obtained from the stem cell graft. The CDR3 loop is CASSLSASGSTDTQYF. In DNA, the CDR3 is TGTGCCAGCAGTTTATCTGCTAGCGGGAGCACAGATACGCAGTATTTT.